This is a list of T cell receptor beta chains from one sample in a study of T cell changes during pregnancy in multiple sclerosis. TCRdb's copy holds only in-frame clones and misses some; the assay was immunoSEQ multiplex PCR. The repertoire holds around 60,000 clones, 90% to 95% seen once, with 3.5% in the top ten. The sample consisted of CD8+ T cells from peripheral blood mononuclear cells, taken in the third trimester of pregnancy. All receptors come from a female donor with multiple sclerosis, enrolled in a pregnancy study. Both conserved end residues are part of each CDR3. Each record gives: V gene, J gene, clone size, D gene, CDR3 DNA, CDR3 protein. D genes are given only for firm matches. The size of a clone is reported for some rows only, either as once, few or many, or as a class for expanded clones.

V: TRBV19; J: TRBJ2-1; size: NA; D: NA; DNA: TGTGCCAGTAGTATAGGACAGTACAATGAGCAGTTCTTC; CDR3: CASSIGQYNEQFF
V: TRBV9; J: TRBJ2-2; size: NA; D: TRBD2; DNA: TGTGCCAGCAGCGTACTCGTTTCGGTGGGGCCTAGCGGGATCACCGGGGAGCTGTTTTTT; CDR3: CASSVLVSVGPSGITGELFF
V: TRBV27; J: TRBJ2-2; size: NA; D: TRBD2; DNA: TGTGCCAGCAGTTCTCTAGCGGGAGGTCCCGCCGGGGAGCTGTTTTTT; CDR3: CASSSLAGGPAGELFF
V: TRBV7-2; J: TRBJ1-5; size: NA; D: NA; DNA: TGTGCCAGCAGCTTAGGGGTCGGGTCCGGCAATCAGCCCCAGCATTTT; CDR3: CASSLGVGSGNQPQHF
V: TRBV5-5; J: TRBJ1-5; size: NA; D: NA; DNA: TGTGCCAGCAGCTTTCATCCAGGGAACAATCAGCCCCAGCATTTT; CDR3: CASSFHPGNNQPQHF
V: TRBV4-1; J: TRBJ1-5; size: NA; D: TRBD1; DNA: TGCGCCAGCAGCCATGACGAGGGGGCCTTACAGCCCCAGCATTTT; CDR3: CASSHDEGALQPQHF
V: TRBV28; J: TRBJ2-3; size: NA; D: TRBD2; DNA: TGTGCCAGCAGTTTGACGACTAGCGGGGGCACAGATACGCAGTATTTT; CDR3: CASSLTTSGGTDTQYF
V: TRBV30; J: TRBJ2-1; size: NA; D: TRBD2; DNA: TGTGCCTGGAGTGTACTAGGGACTAGCGGGAGATTTTCCGACAATGAGCAGTTCTTC; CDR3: CAWSVLGTSGRFSDNEQFF
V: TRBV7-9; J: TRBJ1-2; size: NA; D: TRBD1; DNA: TGTGCCAGCAGATCGACAGGGGCTCCACCCGATGGCTACACCTTC; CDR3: CASRSTGAPPDGYTF
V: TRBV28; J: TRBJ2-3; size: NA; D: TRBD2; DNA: TGTGCCAGCAGTTTGAGGGCTAGCGGGAGAGATACGCAGTATTTT; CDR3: CASSLRASGRDTQYF
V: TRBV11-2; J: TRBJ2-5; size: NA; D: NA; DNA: TGTGCCAGCAGCTTAATCGAGGCTAGCCTCCAAGAGACCCAGTACTTC; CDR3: CASSLIEASLQETQYF
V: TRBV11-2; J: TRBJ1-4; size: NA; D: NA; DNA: TGTGCCAGCAGCGGTGGGAGGGGAAAACTGTTTTTT; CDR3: CASSGGRGKLFF
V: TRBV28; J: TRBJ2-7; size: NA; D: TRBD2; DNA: TGTGCCAGCAGTATCTTACTAGCGGGAGGGAGCGAGCAGTACTTC; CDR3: CASSILLAGGSEQYF
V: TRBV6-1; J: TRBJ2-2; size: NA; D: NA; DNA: TGTGCCAGCAGTGAAGTCATCAACAACCCGAACACCGGGGAGCTGTTTTTT; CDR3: CASSEVINNPNTGELFF
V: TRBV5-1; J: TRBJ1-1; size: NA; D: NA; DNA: TGCGCCAGCAGCTTGACGGTCGCCTATGAAGCTTTCTTT; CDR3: CASSLTVAYEAFF
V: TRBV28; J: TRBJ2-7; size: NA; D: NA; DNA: TGTGCCAGCAGTACCCGGGTCGACTACGAGCAGTACTTC; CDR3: CASSTRVDYEQYF
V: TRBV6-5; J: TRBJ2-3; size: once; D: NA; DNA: TGTGCCAGCAGTTACTCAAAAGCTGGCACAGATACGCAGTATTTT; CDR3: CASSYSKAGTDTQYF
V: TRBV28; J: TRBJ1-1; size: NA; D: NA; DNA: TGTGCCAGCAGTTCCCTAAGCCCCCAGGGTCCGGGTGAAGCTTTCTTT; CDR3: CASSSLSPQGPGEAFF
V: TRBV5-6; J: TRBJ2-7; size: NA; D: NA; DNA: TGTGCCAGCAGCTTGTGGCGGCCCCTCTCCTACGAGCAGTACTTC; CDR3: CASSLWRPLSYEQYF
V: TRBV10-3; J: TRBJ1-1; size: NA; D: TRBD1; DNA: TGTGCCATCAGTGCCGACAGGGAGACTGAAGCTTTCTTT; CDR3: CAISADRETEAFF
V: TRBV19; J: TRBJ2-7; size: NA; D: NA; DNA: TGTGCCAGTAGTTGGCGCGGAGTTACCTACGAGCAGTACTTC; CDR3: CASSWRGVTYEQYF
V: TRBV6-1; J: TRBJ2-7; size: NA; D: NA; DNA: TGTGCCAGCAGTGAAGTAGGACAGTCCTACGAGCAGTACTTC; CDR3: CASSEVGQSYEQYF
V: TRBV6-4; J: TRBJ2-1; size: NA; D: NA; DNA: TGTGCCAGCATGAAGGAGAGCGACCCCTACAATGAGCAGTTCTTC; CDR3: CASMKESDPYNEQFF
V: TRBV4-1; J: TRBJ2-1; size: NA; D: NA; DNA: TGCGCCAGCAGCCAAGAGGGCACGAGCTCCTACAATGAGCAGTTCTTC; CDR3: CASSQEGTSSYNEQFF
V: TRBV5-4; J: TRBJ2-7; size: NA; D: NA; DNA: TGTGCCAGCAGCTTGGAGCGGTCAAGTTACGAGCAGTACTTC; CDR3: CASSLERSSYEQYF
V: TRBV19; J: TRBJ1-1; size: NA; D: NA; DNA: TGTGCCAGTAGTATGGGGGGAAGTGAAGCTTTCTTT; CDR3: CASSMGGSEAFF
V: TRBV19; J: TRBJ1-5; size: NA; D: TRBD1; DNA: TGTGCCAGTAGTATTCGGGACAGGGGGCAGCCCCAGCATTTT; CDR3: CASSIRDRGQPQHF
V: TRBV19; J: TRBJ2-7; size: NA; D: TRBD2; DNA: TGTGCCAGTAGTATATACCTAGCGGGGAACTACGAGCAGTACTTC; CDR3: CASSIYLAGNYEQYF
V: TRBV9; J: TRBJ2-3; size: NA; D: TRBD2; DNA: TGTGCCAGCAGCGCCATAACTAGCGGGAGAACAGATACGCAGTATTTT; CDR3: CASSAITSGRTDTQYF
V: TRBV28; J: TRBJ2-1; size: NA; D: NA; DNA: TGTGCCAGCAGTCCCCTCACGGGGGTCGATGAGCAGTTCTTC; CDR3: CASSPLTGVDEQFF
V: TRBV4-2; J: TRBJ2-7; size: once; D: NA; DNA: TGTGCCAGCAGCCGAGGGGAGGCCTACGAGCAGTACTTC; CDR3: CASSRGEAYEQYF
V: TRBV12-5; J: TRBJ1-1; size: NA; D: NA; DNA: TGTGCTAGTGCCACCGGGACAAGAGGGGAGGCTTTCTTT; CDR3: CASATGTRGEAFF
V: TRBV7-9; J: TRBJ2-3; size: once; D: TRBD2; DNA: TGTGCCAGCAGCTTAGCGTCGTACCCTAGCGGGACTAGCACAGATACGCAGTATTTT; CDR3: CASSLASYPSGTSTDTQYF
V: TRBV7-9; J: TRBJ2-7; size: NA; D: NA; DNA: TGTGCCAGCAGCCCACCCAGGGCTGGCGAGCAGTACTTC; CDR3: CASSPPRAGEQYF
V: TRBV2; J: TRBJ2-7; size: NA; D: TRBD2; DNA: TGTGCCAGCAGTGACTCCTCGCTTAGCGGGAGTACCTACGAGCAGTACTTC; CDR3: CASSDSSLSGSTYEQYF
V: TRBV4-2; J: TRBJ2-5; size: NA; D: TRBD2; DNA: TGTGCCAGCAGCCAAGAGGTACTAGCGGGTAACCAAGAGACCCAGTACTTC; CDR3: CASSQEVLAGNQETQYF
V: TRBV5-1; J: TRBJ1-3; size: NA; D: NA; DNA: TGCGCCAGCAGGCCCCGGGACATCGGAGAAGGCTCTGGAAACACCATATATTTT; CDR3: CASRPRDIGEGSGNTIYF
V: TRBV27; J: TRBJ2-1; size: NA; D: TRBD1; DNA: TGTGCCAGCAGGTGGACAGGGTCGCACAATGAGCAGTTCTTC; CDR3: CASRWTGSHNEQFF
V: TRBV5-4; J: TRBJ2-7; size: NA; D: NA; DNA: TGTGCCAGCAGCTTGGAGCTCGGTGTCCACGAGCAGTACTTC; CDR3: CASSLELGVHEQYF
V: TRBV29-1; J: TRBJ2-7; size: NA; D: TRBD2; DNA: TGCAGCGTTGCGGCTAGCGGGACGGGTGAGCAGTACTTC; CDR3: CSVAASGTGEQYF
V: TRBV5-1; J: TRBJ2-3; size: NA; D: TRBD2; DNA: TGCGCCAGCAGCTTGTCGAGCGGGAGGCGGGAAGATACGCAGTATTTT; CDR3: CASSLSSGRREDTQYF
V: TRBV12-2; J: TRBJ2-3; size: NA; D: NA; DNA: TGTGCAAGTCGCTTAGTAATCCATACGCAGTATTTT; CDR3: CASRLVIHTQYF
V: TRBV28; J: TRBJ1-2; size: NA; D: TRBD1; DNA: TGTGCCAGCAGCCAAACAGGGGTTAACTATGGCTACACCTTC; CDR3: CASSQTGVNYGYTF
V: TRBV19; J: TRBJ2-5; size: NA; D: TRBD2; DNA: TGTGCCAGTAGGAAGCGGGAGTACTCAGGAGAGACCCAGTACTTC; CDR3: CASRKREYSGETQYF
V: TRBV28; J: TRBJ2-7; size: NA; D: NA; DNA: TGTGCCAGCAGTTTAATACAGAGCTCCTACGAGCAGTACTTC; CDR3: CASSLIQSSYEQYF
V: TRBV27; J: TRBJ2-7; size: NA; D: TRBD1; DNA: TGTGCCAGCACGGCAGGGGGATCTTACGAGCAGTACTTC; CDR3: CASTAGGSYEQYF
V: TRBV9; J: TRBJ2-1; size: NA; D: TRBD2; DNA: TGTGCCAGCAGCGTAGCTGCCGGGGGGGCCAGTGAGGAGTTCTTC; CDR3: CASSVAAGGASEEFF
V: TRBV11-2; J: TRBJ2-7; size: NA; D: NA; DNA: TGTGCCAGCAGCTTACAATGGCAGGGCGCCTACGAGCAGTACTTC; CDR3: CASSLQWQGAYEQYF
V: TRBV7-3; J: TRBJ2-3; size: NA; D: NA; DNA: TGTGCCAGCAGCTTCCATGGGGGGAGTACAGATACGCAGTATTTT; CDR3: CASSFHGGSTDTQYF
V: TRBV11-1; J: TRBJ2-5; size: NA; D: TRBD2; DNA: TGTGCCAGCAGCTTAGGGACTAGCGGGTACCAAGAGACCCAGTACTTC; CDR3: CASSLGTSGYQETQYF
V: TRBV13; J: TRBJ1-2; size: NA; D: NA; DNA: TGTGCCAGCAGCTCAACGACAGATAACTATGGCTACACCTTC; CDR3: CASSSTTDNYGYTF
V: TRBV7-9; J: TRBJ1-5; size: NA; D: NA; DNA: TGTGCCAGCAGCTCAGCGGACAATAGCAATCAGCCCCAGCATTTT; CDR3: CASSSADNSNQPQHF